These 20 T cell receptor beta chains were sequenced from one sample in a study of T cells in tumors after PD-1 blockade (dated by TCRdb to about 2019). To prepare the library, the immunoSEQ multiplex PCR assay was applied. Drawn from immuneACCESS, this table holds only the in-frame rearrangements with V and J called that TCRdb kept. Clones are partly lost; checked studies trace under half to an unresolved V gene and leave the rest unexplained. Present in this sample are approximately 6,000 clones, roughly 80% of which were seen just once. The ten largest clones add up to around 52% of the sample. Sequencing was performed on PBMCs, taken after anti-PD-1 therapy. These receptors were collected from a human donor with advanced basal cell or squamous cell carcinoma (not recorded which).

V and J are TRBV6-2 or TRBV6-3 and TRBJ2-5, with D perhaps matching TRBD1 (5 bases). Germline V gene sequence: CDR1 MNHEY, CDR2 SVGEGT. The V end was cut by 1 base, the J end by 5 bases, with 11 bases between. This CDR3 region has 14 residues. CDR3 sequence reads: CASSYFWGGETQYF. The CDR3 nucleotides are TGTGCCAGCAGTTACTTCTGGGGCGGCGAGACCCAGTACTTC.

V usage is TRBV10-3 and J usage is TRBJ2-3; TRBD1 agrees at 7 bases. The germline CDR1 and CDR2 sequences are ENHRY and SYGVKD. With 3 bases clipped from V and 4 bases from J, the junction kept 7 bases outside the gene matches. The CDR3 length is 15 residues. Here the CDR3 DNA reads TGTGCCATCAGTGAAGGAAGGGGGCTAGCAGATACGCAGTATTTT. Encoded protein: CAISEGRGLADTQYF.

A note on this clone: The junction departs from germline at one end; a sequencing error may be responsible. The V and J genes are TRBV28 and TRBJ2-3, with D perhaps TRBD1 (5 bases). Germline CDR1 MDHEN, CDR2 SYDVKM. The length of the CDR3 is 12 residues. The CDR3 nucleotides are TGTGCCAGCAGCCTCTTAGAGTGGGGCCTGATTTTT. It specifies CASSLLEWGLIF.

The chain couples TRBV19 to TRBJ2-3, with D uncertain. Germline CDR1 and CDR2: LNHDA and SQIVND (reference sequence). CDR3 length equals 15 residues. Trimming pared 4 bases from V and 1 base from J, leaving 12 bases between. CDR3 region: CASSRTLRGTDTQYF. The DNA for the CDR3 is TGTGCCAGTAGTAGGACCCTAAGGGGCACAGATACGCAGTATTTT.

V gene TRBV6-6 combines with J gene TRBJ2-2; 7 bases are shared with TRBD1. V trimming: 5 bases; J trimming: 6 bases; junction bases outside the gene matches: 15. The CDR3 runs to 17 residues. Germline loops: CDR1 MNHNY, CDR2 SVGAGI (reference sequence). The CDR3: CASSPTQRQGSPGELFF. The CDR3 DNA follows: TGTGCCAGCAGTCCCACTCAAAGACAGGGATCCCCCGGGGAGCTGTTTTTT.

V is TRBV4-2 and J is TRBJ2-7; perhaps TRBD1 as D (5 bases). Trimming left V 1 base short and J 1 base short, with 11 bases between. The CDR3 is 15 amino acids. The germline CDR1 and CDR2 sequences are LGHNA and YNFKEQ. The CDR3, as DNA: TGTGCCAGCAGCCAAGCGGTAAAGGGGTCCTACGAGCAGTACTTC. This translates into CASSQAVKGSYEQYF.

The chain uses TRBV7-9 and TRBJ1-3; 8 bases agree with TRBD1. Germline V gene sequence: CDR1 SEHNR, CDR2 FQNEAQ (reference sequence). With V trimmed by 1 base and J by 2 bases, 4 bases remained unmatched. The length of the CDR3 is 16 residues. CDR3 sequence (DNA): TGTGCCAGCAGCTTAGGGACAGGGATGACTGGAAACACCATATATTTT. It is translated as CASSLGTGMTGNTIYF.

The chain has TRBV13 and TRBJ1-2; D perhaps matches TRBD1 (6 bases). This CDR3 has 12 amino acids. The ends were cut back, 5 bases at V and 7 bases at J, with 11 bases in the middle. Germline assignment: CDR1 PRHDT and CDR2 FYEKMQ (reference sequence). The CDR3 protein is CASSATGLGYTF. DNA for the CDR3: TGTGCCAGCAGCGCCACAGGGCTTGGCTACACCTTC.

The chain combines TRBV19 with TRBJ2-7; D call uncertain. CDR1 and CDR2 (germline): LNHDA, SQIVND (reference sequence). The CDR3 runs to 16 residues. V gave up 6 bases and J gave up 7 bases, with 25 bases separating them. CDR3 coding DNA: TGTGCCAGTAGCCTAGACCCCACGGCAGGTCTGGTTGAGCAGTACTTC. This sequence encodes CASSLDPTAGLVEQYF.

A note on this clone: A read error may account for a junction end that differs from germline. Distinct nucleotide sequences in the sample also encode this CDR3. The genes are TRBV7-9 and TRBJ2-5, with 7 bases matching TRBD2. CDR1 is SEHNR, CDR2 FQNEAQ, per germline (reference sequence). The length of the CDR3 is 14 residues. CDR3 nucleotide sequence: TGTGCCAGCCTCGGACTAGTTGACCAAGAAACCCAGTACTTC. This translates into CASLGLVDQETQYF.

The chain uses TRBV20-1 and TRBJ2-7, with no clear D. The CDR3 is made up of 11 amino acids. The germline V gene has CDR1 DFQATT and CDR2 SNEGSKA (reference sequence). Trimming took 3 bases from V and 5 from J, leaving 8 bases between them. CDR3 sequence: CSASRSNEQYF. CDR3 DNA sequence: TGCAGTGCTAGCCGGTCCAACGAGCAGTACTTC.

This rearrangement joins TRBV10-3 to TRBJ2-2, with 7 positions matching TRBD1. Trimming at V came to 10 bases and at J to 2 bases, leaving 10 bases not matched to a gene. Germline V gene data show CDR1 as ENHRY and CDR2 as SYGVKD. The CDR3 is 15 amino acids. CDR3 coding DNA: TGTGCCACCGAGGACAGGTCAATCAACACCGGGGAGCTGTTTTTT. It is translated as CATEDRSINTGELFF.

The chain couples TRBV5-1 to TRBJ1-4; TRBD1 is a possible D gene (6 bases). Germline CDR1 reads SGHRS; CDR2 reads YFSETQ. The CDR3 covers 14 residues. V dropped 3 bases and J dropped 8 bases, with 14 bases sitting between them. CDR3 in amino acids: CASSSGHPGEKLFF. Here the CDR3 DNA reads TGCGCCAGCAGCTCGGGACATCCGGGAGAAAAACTGTTTTTT. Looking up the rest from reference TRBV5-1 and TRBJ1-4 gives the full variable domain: KAGVTQTPRYLIKTRGQQVTLSCSPISGHRSVSWYQQTPGQGLQFLFEYFSETQRNKGNFPGRFSGRQFSNSRSEMNVSTLELGDSALYLCASSSGHPGEKLFFGSGTQLSVL.

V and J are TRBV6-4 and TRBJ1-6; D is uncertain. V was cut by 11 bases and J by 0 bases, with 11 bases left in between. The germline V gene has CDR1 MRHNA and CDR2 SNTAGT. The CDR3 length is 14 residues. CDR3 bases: TGTGCCCCCCGCAGTTACTCCTATAATTCACCCCTCCACTTT. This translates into CAPRSYSYNSPLHF.

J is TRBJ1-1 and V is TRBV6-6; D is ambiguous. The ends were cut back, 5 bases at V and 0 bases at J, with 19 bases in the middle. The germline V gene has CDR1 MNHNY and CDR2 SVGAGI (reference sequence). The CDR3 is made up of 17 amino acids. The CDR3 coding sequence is TGTGCCAGCAGTCCTTTCATGGGCACACAGATGAACACTGAAGCTTTCTTT. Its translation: CASSPFMGTQMNTEAFF.

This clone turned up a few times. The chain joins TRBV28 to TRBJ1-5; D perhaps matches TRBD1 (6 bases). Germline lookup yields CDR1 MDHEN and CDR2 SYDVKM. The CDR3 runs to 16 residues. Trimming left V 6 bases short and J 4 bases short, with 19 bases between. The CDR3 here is CASSLGGAPVNQPQHF. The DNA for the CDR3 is TGTGCCAGCAGCCTAGGGGGGGCGCCGGTTAATCAGCCCCAGCATTTT.

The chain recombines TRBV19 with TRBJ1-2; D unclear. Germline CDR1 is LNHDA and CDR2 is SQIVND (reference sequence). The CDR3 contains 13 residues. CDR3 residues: CGSSDLGNYGYTF. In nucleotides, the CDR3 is TGTGGAAGTTCTGATTTAGGGAACTATGGCTACACCTTC.

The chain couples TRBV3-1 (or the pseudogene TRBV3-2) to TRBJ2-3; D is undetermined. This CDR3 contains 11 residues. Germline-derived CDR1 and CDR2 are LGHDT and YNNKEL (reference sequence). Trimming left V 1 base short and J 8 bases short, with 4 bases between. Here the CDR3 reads CASSQGGTQYF. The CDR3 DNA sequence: TGTGCCAGCAGCCAAGGGGGTACGCAGTATTTT.

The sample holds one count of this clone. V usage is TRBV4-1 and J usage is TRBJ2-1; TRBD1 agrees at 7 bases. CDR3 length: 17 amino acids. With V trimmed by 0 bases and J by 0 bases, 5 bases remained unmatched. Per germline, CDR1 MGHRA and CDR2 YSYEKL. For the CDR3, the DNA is TGCGCCAGCAGCCAAGATGAGACAGGGAGCTCCTACAATGAGCAGTTCTTC. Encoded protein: CASSQDETGSSYNEQFF.

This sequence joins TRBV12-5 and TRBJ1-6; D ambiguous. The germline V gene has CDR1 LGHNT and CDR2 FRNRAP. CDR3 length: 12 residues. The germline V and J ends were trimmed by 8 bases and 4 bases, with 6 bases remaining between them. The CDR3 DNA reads TGTGCTAGTTCCCCTTATAATTCACCCCTCCACTTT. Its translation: CASSPYNSPLHF.